The next 18 T cell receptor beta chains were all read from a single sample in a study of blood T cell repertoires in COVID-19. Assay used: immunoSEQ multiplex PCR; TCRdb lists only in-frame clones, some missing. The repertoire has approximately 100,000 clones, 82% of them found once; the top ten carry about 10%. The sample taken for sequencing was peripheral blood. These receptors were taken from a man between 65 and 80 years old with acute or convalescent COVID-19.

This sequence joins TRBV28 and TRBJ1-5; 7 nucleotides line up with TRBD1. This CDR3 is built from 15 residues. J lost 3 bases, V lost 5 bases, and 7 bases had no gene match. Looked up from germline, CDR1 is MDHEN and CDR2 is SYDVKM. The CDR3 here is CASSLIQGINQPQHF. The DNA of the CDR3 is TGTGCCAGCAGTCTAATACAGGGGATCAATCAGCCCCAGCATTTT.

The J gene is TRBJ2-2, the V gene TRBV5-1; D perhaps matches TRBD1 (6 bases). The V gene's germline CDR1 is SGHRS and CDR2 YFSETQ. Trimming stripped 4 bases from V and 5 bases from J, with 21 bases between. The CDR3 is 17 amino acids. CDR3 protein: CASSRGGQGPTTGELFF. The CDR3 DNA is TGCGCCAGCAGCCGGGGTGGGCAGGGGCCTACTACCGGGGAGCTGTTTTTT.

The genes are TRBV6-5 and TRBJ2-7; 7 bases are a match to TRBD1. Germline V gives CDR1 MNHEY, CDR2 SVGAGI. V lost 0 bases, J lost 4 bases, and 9 bases stayed unmatched. The CDR3 has 16 amino acids. Here the CDR3 reads CASSYSKMGQSYEQYF. The CDR3, as DNA: TGTGCCAGCAGTTACTCGAAAATGGGACAGTCTTACGAGCAGTACTTC.

The chain combines TRBV9 with TRBJ1-2; D gene unclear. This CDR3 spans 15 amino acids. V gave up 0 bases and J gave up 0 bases, with 9 bases separating them. Germline lookup yields CDR1 SGDLS and CDR2 YYNGEE. The CDR3: CASSVEAGSNYGYTF. In nucleotides, the CDR3 is TGTGCCAGCAGCGTAGAAGCGGGTTCTAACTATGGCTACACCTTC.

This chain uses TRBV10-3 with TRBJ2-5; 9 bases are shared with TRBD1. CDR3 length equals 15 residues. In germline, CDR1 is ENHRY, CDR2 SYGVKD. The trim removed 4 bases at V and 5 bases at J, leaving 8 bases unmatched. The DNA for the CDR3 is TGTGCCATCAGTGGGGGACAGGGCCTGATCGAGACCCAGTACTTC. Protein sequence: CAISGGQGLIETQYF.

The chain carries TRBV3-1 (or the pseudogene TRBV3-2) and TRBJ1-1; D might be TRBD1 (6 bases). The CDR3 length is 15 residues. Looked up from germline, CDR1 is LGHDT and CDR2 is YNNKEL (reference sequence). V was pared by 1 base and J by 3 bases, with 12 bases between. The CDR3 sequence is CASSQGTGPHTEAFF. The CDR3 nucleotides are TGTGCCAGCAGCCAAGGCACAGGGCCTCACACTGAAGCTTTCTTT.

The chain recombines TRBV6-2 or TRBV6-3 with TRBJ1-2, with D tentatively TRBD1 (5 bases). This CDR3 spans 14 amino acids. The V end lost 4 bases, the J end lost 2 bases, and 11 bases lay between the germline ends. Germline loops: CDR1 MNHEY, CDR2 SVGEGT. For the CDR3, the DNA is TGTGCCAGCAGTTCCTGGACAACCAACTATGGCTACACCTTC. This codes for CASSSWTTNYGYTF.

The chain recombines TRBV5-5 with TRBJ2-5; 10 bases are shared with TRBD2. CDR3 length: 15 amino acids. V was clipped by 0 bases and J by 4 bases; unmatched bases: 3. Germline assignment: CDR1 SGHKS and CDR2 YYEKEE (reference sequence). The CDR3 nucleotides are TGTGCCAGCAGCTTGGGTCTAGCGGGAGTAGAGACCCAGTACTTC. Amino acids: CASSLGLAGVETQYF.

The gene calls are TRBV19 and TRBJ1-4; D may be TRBD1 (5 bases). Germline CDR1 reads LNHDA; CDR2 reads SQIVND (reference sequence). Trimming took 0 bases from V and 4 from J, leaving 12 bases between them. This CDR3 is 16 amino acids long. The CDR3 nucleotides read TGTGCCAGTAGTATAGACTGGAGGGGAGTTAATGAAAAACTGTTTTTT. Protein product: CASSIDWRGVNEKLFF.

This rearrangement joins TRBV7-3 to TRBJ2-5, with D tentatively TRBD1 (6 bases). The CDR3 contains 16 residues. Germline CDR1 is SGHTA and CDR2 is FQGTGA. With 5 bases removed from V and 5 bases from J, the gap between germline ends came to 21 bases. The CDR3 bases are TGTGCCAGCAGCCCCCTAAGCAGGGGTCTAGGGGAGACCCAGTACTTC. Translated, it gives CASSPLSRGLGETQYF.

The J gene is TRBJ2-1, the V gene TRBV30; 10 nucleotides match TRBD2. J lost 6 bases, V lost 4 bases, and 3 bases had no gene match. The germline V gene has CDR1 GTSNPN and CDR2 SVGIG (reference sequence). The CDR3 length is 13 residues. CDR3 residues: CAWKVAGGNEQFF. Written as DNA, the CDR3 is TGTGCCTGGAAAGTAGCGGGGGGCAATGAGCAGTTCTTC.

V gene TRBV7-9 combines with J gene TRBJ2-3, with TRBD2 matching over 11 bases. Losses at the gene ends were 7 bases for V and 1 base for J; bases not matched to a gene: 19. Germline lookup yields CDR1 SEHNR and CDR2 FQNEAQ (reference sequence). The CDR3 is made up of 20 amino acids. Here the CDR3 reads CASTRRSTSGRRRGTDTQYF. The CDR3 nucleotides are TGTGCCAGCACCCGGAGATCAACTAGCGGGAGAAGGCGGGGCACAGATACGCAGTATTTT.

This clone was recorded only once. The V and J genes are TRBV18 and TRBJ2-1, with 10 bases that match TRBD2. CDR3 length equals 18 residues. The V gene's germline CDR1 is KGHSH and CDR2 LQKENI. V dropped 0 bases and J dropped 8; count of bases not matched to a gene: 13. In nucleotides, the CDR3 is TGTGCCAGCTCACCACCGTTTGGGACTAGCGCCCAGTCGGATGAGCAGTTCTTC. It yields the protein CASSPPFGTSAQSDEQFF.

The V gene is TRBV3-1 (or the pseudogene TRBV3-2), the J gene TRBJ2-6; TRBD1 agrees at 12 bases. V shed 7 bases and J 6 bases; nucleotides not matched to a gene: 10. The germline gives CDR1 LGHDT, CDR2 YNNKEL (reference sequence). This CDR3 contains 17 residues. CDR3 coding DNA: TGTGCCAGCACCCCAAGGGACAGGGGGCGTGTGGCCAACGTCCTGACTTTC. Protein: CASTPRDRGRVANVLTF.

The chain employs TRBV7-9 and TRBJ1-4; 7 nucleotides line up with TRBD1. Looked up from germline, CDR1 is SEHNR and CDR2 is FQNEAQ (reference sequence). The V segment lost 4 bases and the J segment 3 bases; nucleotides outside the gene matches: 5. The CDR3 spans 15 residues. CDR3 residues: CASSSTGTANEKLFF. CDR3 DNA sequence: TGTGCCAGCAGCTCCACCGGGACAGCTAATGAAAAACTGTTTTTT.

A single count supports this clone. V and J are TRBV5-1 and TRBJ2-1; D uncertain. The germline V gene encodes CDR1 SGHRS and CDR2 YFSETQ. V was clipped by 0 bases and J by 0 bases, with 10 bases between them. This CDR3 has 16 residues. The CDR3 is CASSLANEISYNEQFF. The DNA of the CDR3 is TGCGCCAGCAGCTTGGCCAATGAGATCTCCTACAATGAGCAGTTCTTC. The whole variable domain, remainder taken from reference TRBV5-1 and TRBJ2-1, is KAGVTQTPRYLIKTRGQQVTLSCSPISGHRSVSWYQQTPGQGLQFLFEYFSETQRNKGNFPGRFSGRQFSNSRSEMNVSTLELGDSALYLCASSLANEISYNEQFFGPGTRLTVL.

The chain links TRBV5-4 to TRBJ2-1; TRBD2 agrees at 7 bases. The CDR3 extends over 15 amino acids. After removal of 4 bases from V and 7 bases from J, the junction contained 11 bases not matched to a gene. Germline lookup yields CDR1 SGHNT and CDR2 YYREEE (reference sequence). The CDR3 coding sequence is TGTGCCAGCAGCGTCAGTCTAGCGGAGAGAAATGAGCAGTTCTTC. Residues: CASSVSLAERNEQFF.

This rearrangement joins TRBV4-1 to TRBJ2-1; TRBD2 agrees at 11 bases. CDR1 and CDR2 (germline): MGHRA, YSYEKL. The CDR3 is 18 amino acids. V lost 0 bases and J lost 6; bases outside the gene matches: 10. In DNA form, the CDR3 reads TGCGCCAGCAGCCAAGATACTATGACTAGCGGGATCTTCAATGAGCAGTTCTTC. Translated: CASSQDTMTSGIFNEQFF.